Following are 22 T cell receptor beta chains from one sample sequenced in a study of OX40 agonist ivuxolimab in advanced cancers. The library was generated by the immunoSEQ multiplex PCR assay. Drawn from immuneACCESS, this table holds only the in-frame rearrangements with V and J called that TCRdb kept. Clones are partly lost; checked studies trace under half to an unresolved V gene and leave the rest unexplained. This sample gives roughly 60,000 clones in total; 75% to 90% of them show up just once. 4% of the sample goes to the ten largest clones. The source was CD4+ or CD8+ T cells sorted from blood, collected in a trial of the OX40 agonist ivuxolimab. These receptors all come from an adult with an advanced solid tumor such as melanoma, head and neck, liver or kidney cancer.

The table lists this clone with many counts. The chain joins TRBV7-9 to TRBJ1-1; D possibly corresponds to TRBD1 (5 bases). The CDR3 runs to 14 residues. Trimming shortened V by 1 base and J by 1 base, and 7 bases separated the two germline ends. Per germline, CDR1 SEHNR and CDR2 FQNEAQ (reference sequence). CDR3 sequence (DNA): TGTGCCAGCAGCTTAGATGGGGGGAACACTGAAGCTTTCTTT. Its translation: CASSLDGGNTEAFF.

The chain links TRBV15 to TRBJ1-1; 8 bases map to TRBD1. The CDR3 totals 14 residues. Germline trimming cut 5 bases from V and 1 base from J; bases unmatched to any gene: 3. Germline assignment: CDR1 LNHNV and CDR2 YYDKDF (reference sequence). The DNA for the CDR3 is TGTGCCACCAGCCGGGACAGGACGAACACTGAAGCTTTCTTT. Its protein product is CATSRDRTNTEAFF.

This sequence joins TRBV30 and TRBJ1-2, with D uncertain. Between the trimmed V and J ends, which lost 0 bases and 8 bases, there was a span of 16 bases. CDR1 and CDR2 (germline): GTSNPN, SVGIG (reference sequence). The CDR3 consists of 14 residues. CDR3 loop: CAWSVGSDPSGYTF. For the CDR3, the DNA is TGTGCCTGGAGTGTTGGGTCGGACCCCAGCGGCTACACCTTC.

The CDR3 DNA follows: TGTGCCAGCTCGATGGGGGAGACCCAGTACTTC. As protein: CASSMGETQYF. The V call is TRBV25-1, the J call TRBJ2-5, with unresolved D. This CDR3 is built from 11 residues. V was trimmed by 8 bases and J by 5 bases, leaving 9 bases between them. The germline V gene encodes CDR1 MGHDK and CDR2 SYGVNS.

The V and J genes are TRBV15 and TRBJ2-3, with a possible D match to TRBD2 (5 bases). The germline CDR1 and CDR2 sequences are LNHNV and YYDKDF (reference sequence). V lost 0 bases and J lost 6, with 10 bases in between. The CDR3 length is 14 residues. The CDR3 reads CATSRDTSVDTQYF. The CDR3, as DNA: TGTGCCACCAGCAGAGATACTAGTGTGGATACGCAGTATTTT.

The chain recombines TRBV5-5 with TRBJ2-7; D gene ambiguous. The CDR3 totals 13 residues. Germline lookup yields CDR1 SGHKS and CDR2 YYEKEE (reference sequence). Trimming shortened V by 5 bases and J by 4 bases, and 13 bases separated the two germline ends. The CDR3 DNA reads TGTGCCAGCAGACGCACCTCCGCTTACGAGCAGTACTTC. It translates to CASRRTSAYEQYF. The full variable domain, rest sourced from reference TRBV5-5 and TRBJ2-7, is DAGVTQSPTHLIKTRGQQVTLRCSPISGHKSVSWYQQVLGQGPQFIFQYYEKEERGRGNFPDRFSARQFPNYSSELNVNALLLGDSALYLCASRRTSAYEQYFGPGTRLTVT.

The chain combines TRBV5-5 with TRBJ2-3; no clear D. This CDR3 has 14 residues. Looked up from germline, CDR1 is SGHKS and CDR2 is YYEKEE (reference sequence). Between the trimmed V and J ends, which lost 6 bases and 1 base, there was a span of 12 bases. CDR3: CASTLDDGTDTQYF. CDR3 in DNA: TGTGCCAGCACCTTAGACGACGGCACAGATACGCAGTATTTT.

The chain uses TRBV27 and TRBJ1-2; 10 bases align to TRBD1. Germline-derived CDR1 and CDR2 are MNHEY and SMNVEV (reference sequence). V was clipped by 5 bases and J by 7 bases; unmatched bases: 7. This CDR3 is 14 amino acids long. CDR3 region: CASSHRDRGSGYTF. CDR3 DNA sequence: TGTGCCAGCAGTCACCGGGACAGGGGAAGTGGCTACACCTTC.

The chain's CDR3 is CASSSQGKLFF. For the CDR3, the DNA is TGTGCCAGCAGCTCACAAGGGAAACTGTTTTTT. J is TRBJ1-4 and V is TRBV6-6; D not resolved. This CDR3 is built from 11 residues. Between the trimmed V and J ends, which lost 6 bases and 11 bases, there was a span of 10 bases. The germline V gene has CDR1 MNHNY and CDR2 SVGAGI (reference sequence).

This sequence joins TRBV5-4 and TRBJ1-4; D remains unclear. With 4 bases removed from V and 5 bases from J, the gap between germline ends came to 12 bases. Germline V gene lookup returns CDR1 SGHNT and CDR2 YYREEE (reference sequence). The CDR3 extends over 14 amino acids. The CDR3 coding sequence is TGTGCCAGCAGCCGAAAGGGCCAAAATGAAAAACTGTTTTTT. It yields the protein CASSRKGQNEKLFF.

The CDR3: CASSYSHTEAFF. DNA of the CDR3: TGTGCCAGCAGTTACTCGCACACTGAAGCTTTCTTT. The chain employs TRBV6-6 and TRBJ1-1; D call uncertain. In germline, CDR1 is MNHNY, CDR2 SVGAGI (reference sequence). V lost 0 bases to trimming and J lost 3 bases, with 2 bases between them. CDR3 length: 12 amino acids.

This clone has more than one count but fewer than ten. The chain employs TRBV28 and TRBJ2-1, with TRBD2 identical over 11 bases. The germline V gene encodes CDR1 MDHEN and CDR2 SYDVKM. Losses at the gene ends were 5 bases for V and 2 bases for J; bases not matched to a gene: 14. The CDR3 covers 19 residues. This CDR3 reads CASSTSTSGSLGTYNEQFF. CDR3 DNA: TGTGCCAGCAGTACTTCAACTAGCGGGAGTTTGGGTACCTACAATGAGCAGTTCTTC. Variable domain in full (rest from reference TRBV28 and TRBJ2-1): DVKVTQSSRYLVKRTGEKVFLECVQDMDHENMFWYRQDPGLGLRLIYFSYDVKMKEKGDIPEGYSVSREKKERFSLILESASTNQTSMYLCASSTSTSGSLGTYNEQFFGPGTRLTVL.

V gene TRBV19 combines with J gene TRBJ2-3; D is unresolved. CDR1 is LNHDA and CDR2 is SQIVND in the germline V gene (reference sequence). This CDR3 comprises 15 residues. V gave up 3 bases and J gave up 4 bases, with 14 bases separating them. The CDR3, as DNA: TGTGCCAGTAGTATCGCGGCCACGAGTTCAGATACGCAGTATTTT. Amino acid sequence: CASSIAATSSDTQYF.

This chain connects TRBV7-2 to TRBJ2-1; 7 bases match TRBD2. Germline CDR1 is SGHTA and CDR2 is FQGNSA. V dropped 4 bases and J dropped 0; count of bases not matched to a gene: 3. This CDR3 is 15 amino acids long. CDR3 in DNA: TGTGCCAGCAGCTCCTCGGGGGGCTCCTACAATGAGCAGTTCTTC. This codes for CASSSSGGSYNEQFF.

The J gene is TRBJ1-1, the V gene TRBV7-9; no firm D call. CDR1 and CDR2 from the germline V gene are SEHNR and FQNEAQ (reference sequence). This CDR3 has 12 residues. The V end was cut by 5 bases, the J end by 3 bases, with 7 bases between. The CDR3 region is CASSLLYTEAFF. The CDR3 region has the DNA TGTGCCAGCAGCCTACTTTACACTGAAGCTTTCTTT. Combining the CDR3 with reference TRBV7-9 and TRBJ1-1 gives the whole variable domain DTGVSQNPRHKITKRGQNVTFRCDPISEHNRLYWYRQTLGQGPEFLTYFQNEAQLEKSRLLSDRFSAERPKGSFSTLEIQRTEQGDSAMYLCASSLLYTEAFFGQGTRLTVV.

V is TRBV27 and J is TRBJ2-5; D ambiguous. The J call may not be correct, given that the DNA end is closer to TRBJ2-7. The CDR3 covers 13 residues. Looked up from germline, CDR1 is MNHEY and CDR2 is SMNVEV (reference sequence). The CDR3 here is CASSRHGPGEQYF. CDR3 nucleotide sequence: TGTGCCAGCAGTCGGCATGGCCCTGGCGAGCAGTACTTC.

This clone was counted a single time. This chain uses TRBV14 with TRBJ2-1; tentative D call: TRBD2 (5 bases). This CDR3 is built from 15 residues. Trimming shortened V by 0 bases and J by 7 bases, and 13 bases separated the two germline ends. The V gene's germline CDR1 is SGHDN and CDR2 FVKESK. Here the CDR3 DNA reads TGTGCCAGCAGCCAAGATCGGACTGTGGGGAATGAGCAGTTCTTC. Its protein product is CASSQDRTVGNEQFF.

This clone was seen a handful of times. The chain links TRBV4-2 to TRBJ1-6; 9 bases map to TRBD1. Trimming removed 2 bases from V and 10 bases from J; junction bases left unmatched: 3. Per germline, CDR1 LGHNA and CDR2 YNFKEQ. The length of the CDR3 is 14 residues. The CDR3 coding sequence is TGTGCCAGCAGCCAACGCACAGGGGGCTCACCCCTCCACTTT. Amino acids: CASSQRTGGSPLHF.

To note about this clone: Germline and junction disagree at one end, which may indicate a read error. The CDR3 DNA is TGTGCCAGCAGCGTCGGCAGCGGGAACCAAGAGGCCCAGTACTTC. It specifies CASSVGSGNQEAQYF. The genes are TRBV9 and TRBJ2-5; 7 bases are shared with TRBD2. The CDR3 totals 15 residues. The germline V gene encodes CDR1 SGDLS and CDR2 YYNGEE.

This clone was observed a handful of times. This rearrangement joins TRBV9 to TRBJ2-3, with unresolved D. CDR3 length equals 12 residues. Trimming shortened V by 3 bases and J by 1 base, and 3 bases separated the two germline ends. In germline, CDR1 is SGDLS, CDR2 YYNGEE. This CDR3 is CASSARTDTQYF. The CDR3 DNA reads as TGTGCCAGCAGCGCCCGCACAGATACGCAGTATTTT.

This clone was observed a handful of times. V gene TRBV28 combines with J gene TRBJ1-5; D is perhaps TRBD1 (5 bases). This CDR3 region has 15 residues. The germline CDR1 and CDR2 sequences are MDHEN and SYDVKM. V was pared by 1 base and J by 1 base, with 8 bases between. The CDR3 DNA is TGTGCCAGCAGTTTATCGAGGGACAGCAATCAGCCCCAGCATTTT. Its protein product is CASSLSRDSNQPQHF.

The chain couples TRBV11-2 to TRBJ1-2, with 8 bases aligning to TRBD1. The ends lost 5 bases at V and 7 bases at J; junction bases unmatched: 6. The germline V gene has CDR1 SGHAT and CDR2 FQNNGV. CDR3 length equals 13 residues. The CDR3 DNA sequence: TGTGCCAGCAGCCCCGGACAGGGACTTGGCTACACCTTC. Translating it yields CASSPGQGLGYTF.